Listed below are T cell receptor beta chains from one sample, sequenced in a study of blood T cells in healthy people across ages. TCRdb redid the calling of the 5' RACE reads with MiXCR, one entry per CDR3 protein. The sample lists some 1.1 million distinct CDR3 sequences, about two fifths seen once, with 13% in the top ten. What was sequenced was blood. The source of these receptors is a young man in good health. CDR3s include the opening cysteine and the closing phenylalanine or tryptophan. The D gene is left open where the match is weak. Part of the rows lack a size; the others show once, few, many or a class for expanded clones.

DNA	CDR3	J	D	size	V
TGTGCCAGCAGTGCGACTGGCTCCTACAATGAGCAGTTCTTC	CASSATGSYNEQFF	TRBJ2-1	NA	NA	TRBV6-5
TGTGCCATCACCCCGACAGACTACCCCTATGGCTACACCTTC	CAITPTDYPYGYTF	TRBJ1-2	NA	NA	TRBV10-3
TGTGCCACCAGCAGAGTTCTCCTGGATGCCGAGCAGTACTTC	CATSRVLLDAEQYF	TRBJ2-7	NA	NA	TRBV15
TGTGCCAGCAGCCGAAACCGTGGGGCGGGTGAAGCTTTCTTT	CASSRNRGAGEAFF	TRBJ1-1	NA	NA	TRBV7-2
TGTGCCAGCAGTCGAGGCCCGGGACAAAAGAATGAGCAGTACTTC	CASSRGPGQKNEQYF	TRBJ2-7	NA	NA	TRBV12-3/TRBV12-4
TGTGCCAGCAGCCAAGCCCCTAGTTCGAAAGAGACCCAGTACTTC	CASSQAPSSKETQYF	TRBJ2-5	NA	NA	TRBV4-2
TGTGCCAGCAGTTACTCCGGGGGGCGGGCCACCGGGGAGCTGTTTTTT	CASSYSGGRATGELFF	TRBJ2-2	NA	few	TRBV6-5
TGTGCCAGCAGCGTAAGGGTCTCGGATACGCAGTATTTT	CASSVRVSDTQYF	TRBJ2-3	NA	NA	TRBV9
TGTGCCAGCAGCTTAGTGGGAGGGGGCAGCCAAGAGACCCAGTACTTC	CASSLVGGGSQETQYF	TRBJ2-5	NA	NA	TRBV7-2
TGCGCCAGCAGCCAAGAAGGAGCGGGGGGCAGTTACGAGCAGTACTTC	CASSQEGAGGSYEQYF	TRBJ2-7	TRBD2	few	TRBV4-3
TGTGCCAGCAGCGTTAAAGGGGCCAGCTCCTACAATGAGCAGTTCTTC	CASSVKGASSYNEQFF	TRBJ2-1	NA	few	TRBV9
TGTGCCAGCAGTCGCTCCCAACCAGAGAGCACAGATACGCAGTATTTT	CASSRSQPESTDTQYF	TRBJ2-3	NA	many	TRBV6-6
TGCGCCAGCAGCCAAGATCCAGGGGGCCCGAACATTCAGTACTTC	CASSQDPGGPNIQYF	TRBJ2-4	TRBD1	NA	TRBV4-3
TGTGCCAGCAGTGGGACGATTTCTGGTGTAAAACTGTTTTTT	CASSGTISGVKLFF	TRBJ1-4	NA	NA	TRBV25-1
TGTGCCAGCAGCTTGGGGGAGGAAGGCTATGGCTACACCTTC	CASSLGEEGYGYTF	TRBJ1-2	NA	few	TRBV7-2
TGCGCCAGCAGCGGACGGACAGGGGATCGGACTGAAGCTTTCTTT	CASSGRTGDRTEAFF	TRBJ1-1	TRBD1	once	TRBV5-1
TGTGCCAGCAGTCTAGCGGGGGGGATAGATACGCAGTATTTT	CASSLAGGIDTQYF	TRBJ2-3	TRBD2	NA	TRBV2
TGTGCCAGCAGTGGAGGGTGGGACTACTCGGGGGAGCAGTACTTC	CASSGGWDYSGEQYF	TRBJ2-7	TRBD2	NA	TRBV2
TGTGCCAGCAGTGCCAACAGGGTTTTTAACTATGGCTACACCTTC	CASSANRVFNYGYTF	TRBJ1-2	NA	NA	TRBV28
TGCGCCAGCAGCTTGGGGCCGAAGCCCACAGATACGCAGTATTTT	CASSLGPKPTDTQYF	TRBJ2-3	NA	few	TRBV5-1
TGTGCCAGCAGCTTACGATCCGGGGACACTGAAGCTTTCTTT	CASSLRSGDTEAFF	TRBJ1-1	NA	NA	TRBV7-9
TGTGCCAGCAGCCACGAACTAAGGAGCACAGATACGCAGTATTTT	CASSHELRSTDTQYF	TRBJ2-3	NA	NA	TRBV7-6
TGCAGTGCCACTGCCGCGGGGGCCTACGAGCAGTACTTC	CSATAAGAYEQYF	TRBJ2-7	TRBD2	few	TRBV20-1
TGTGCCAGCAGCTTAAGCGCGCCGGACGTGTCCTATAATTCACCCCTCCACTTT	CASSLSAPDVSYNSPLHF	TRBJ1-6	NA	NA	TRBV7-2
TGTGCCAGCAGCTTCGGGGGCTTCTTCAATCAGCCCCAGCATTTT	CASSFGGFFNQPQHF	TRBJ1-5	NA	NA	TRBV7-8
TGTGCCAGCAGCTTGGATGGAGGACAGGGGGCTCTTGGTTATGGCTACACCTTC	CASSLDGGQGALGYGYTF	TRBJ1-2	TRBD1	NA	TRBV7-2
TGCAGTGCTAGAGATCGTTGGCAGGGCACAGATACGCAGTATTTT	CSARDRWQGTDTQYF	TRBJ2-3	NA	NA	TRBV20-1
TGTGCCAGCAGCGCCTACCAGACAGGGGCGAACACTGAAGCTTTCTTT	CASSAYQTGANTEAFF	TRBJ1-1	TRBD1	NA	TRBV9
TGTGCCAGCTCGCGTAATACGGGACTAGGCGACGCAGATACGCAGTATTTT	CASSRNTGLGDADTQYF	TRBJ2-3	TRBD2	NA	TRBV18
TGTGCCAGCAGTTACTCTTGCGGACGATCCTACAATGAGCAGTTCTTC	CASSYSCGRSYNEQFF	TRBJ2-1	NA	NA	TRBV6-6
TGTGCCAGCACCAAAGCGGGAGAAAACTATGGCTACACCTTC	CASTKAGENYGYTF	TRBJ1-2	NA	many	TRBV9
TGCAGTGCTACATGGACCAGCACAGATACGCAGTATTTT	CSATWTSTDTQYF	TRBJ2-3	NA	NA	TRBV20-1
TGTGCCAGCAGCCCAAGGACAGGGTCGTTCAATGAGCAGTACTTC	CASSPRTGSFNEQYF	TRBJ2-7	TRBD1	NA	TRBV7-8
TGTGCCGGCAGTTTATCCCGGGACAGGAGCTACGAGCAGTACTTC	CAGSLSRDRSYEQYF	TRBJ2-7	TRBD1	NA	TRBV27
TGCGCCAGCAGCCAAGTTTCAGGGGCAGAAAACATTCAGTACTTC	CASSQVSGAENIQYF	TRBJ2-4	NA	NA	TRBV4-1
TGTGCCAGCAGTTTCTCCCCTCCCGAAGATCGGACAGGGAACCCCTACAATGAGCAGTTCTTC	CASSFSPPEDRTGNPYNEQFF	TRBJ2-1	TRBD1	NA	TRBV28
TGTGCCAGCAGTTTTGAGGCTACTGAAGCTTTCTTT	CASSFEATEAFF	TRBJ1-1	NA	NA	TRBV28
TGTGCCAGCAGCCAAGACCAGGCCCAAGACTATGGCTACACCTTC	CASSQDQAQDYGYTF	TRBJ1-2	NA	many	TRBV4-2
TGTGCCAGCAGCCAAGATCGCTCACCCCTCCACTTT	CASSQDRSPLHF	TRBJ1-6	NA	NA	TRBV4-2
TGTGCCAGCAGCTCGACTAGCGAGGATACGCAGTATTTT	CASSSTSEDTQYF	TRBJ2-3	TRBD2	NA	TRBV27
TGTGCCAGCAGCGCGCCCGGGACAGGGGAACAAGATACGCAGTATTTT	CASSAPGTGEQDTQYF	TRBJ2-3	TRBD1	NA	TRBV9
TGTGCCAGCAGCTTAGGTTTAAGGGGCACCGGGGAGCTGTTTTTT	CASSLGLRGTGELFF	TRBJ2-2	NA	once	TRBV11-2
TGTGCCAGCAGGAAGACAGGGCAGTTTTCCAATGAGCAGTTCTTC	CASRKTGQFSNEQFF	TRBJ2-1	TRBD1	NA	TRBV6-2/TRBV6-3
TGCAGTGCTAGAGAGACGCGGACGGGAGGTTATAGCAATCAGCCCCAGCATTTT	CSARETRTGGYSNQPQHF	TRBJ1-5	NA	NA	TRBV20-1
TGTGCCAGCAGCCCCCGGGGACAGGGGATTTTGAACTATGGCTACACCTTC	CASSPRGQGILNYGYTF	TRBJ1-2	TRBD1	many	TRBV13